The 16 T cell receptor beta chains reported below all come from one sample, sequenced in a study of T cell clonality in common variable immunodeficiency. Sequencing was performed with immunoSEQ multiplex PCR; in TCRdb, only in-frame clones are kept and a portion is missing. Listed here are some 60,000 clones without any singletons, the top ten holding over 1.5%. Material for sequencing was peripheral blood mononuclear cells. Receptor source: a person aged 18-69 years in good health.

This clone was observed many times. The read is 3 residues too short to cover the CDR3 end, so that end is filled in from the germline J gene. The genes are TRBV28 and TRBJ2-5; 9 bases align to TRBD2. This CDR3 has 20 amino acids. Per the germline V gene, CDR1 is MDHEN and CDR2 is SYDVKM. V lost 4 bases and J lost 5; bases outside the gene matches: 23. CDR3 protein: CASSSLYGPVGTSIYETQYF. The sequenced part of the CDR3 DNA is TGTGCCAGCAGTTCCCTTTATGGGCCCGTAGGGACTAGCATTTATGAGACC.

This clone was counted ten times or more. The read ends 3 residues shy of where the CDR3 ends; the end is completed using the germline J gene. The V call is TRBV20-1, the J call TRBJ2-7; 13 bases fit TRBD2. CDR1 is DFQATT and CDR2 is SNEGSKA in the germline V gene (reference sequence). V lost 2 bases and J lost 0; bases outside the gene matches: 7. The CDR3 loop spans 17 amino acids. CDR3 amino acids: CSARLMTSGRSSYEQYF. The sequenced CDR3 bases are TGCAGTGCTAGACTTATGACTAGCGGGAGGAGCTCCTACGAG.

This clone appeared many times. This CDR3 is CAISESAGGGGYTF. The covered CDR3 bases are TGTGCCATCAGTGAGTCCGCAGGGGGCGGTGGC. The V gene is TRBV10-3, the J gene TRBJ1-2; 8 nucleotides match TRBD1. The CDR3 end is not reached by the read, which stops 3 residues before it; the germline J gene fills it in. Germline V lookup: CDR1 ENHRY, CDR2 SYGVKD. The V gene end was trimmed by 0 bases and the J gene end by 7 bases; junction bases not matched to a gene: 4. The CDR3 spans 14 residues.

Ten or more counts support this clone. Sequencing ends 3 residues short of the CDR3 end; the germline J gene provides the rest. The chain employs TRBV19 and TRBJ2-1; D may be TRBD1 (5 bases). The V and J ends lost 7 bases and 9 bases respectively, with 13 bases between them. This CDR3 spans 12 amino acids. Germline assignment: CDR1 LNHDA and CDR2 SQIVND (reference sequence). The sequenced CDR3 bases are TGTGCCAGTAATCAGGGTGTGAGTGAG. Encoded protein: CASNQGVSE. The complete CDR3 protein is CASNQGVSEQFF.

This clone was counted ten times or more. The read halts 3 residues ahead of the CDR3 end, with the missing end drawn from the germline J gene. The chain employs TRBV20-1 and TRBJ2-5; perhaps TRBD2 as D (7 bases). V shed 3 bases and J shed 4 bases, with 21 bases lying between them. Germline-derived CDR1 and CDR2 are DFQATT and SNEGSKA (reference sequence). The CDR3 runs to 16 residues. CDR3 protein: CSARGARPGLGETQYF. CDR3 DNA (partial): TGCAGTGCTAGGGGGGCTCGACCCGGACTAGGAGAGACC.

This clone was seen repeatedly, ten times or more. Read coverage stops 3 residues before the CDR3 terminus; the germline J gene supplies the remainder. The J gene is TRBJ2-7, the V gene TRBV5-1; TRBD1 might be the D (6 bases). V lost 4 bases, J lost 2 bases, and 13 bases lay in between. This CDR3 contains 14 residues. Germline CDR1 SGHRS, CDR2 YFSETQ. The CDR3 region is CASSPGTLTYEQYF. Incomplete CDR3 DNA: TGCGCCAGCAGCCCCGGGACACTAACCTACGAG.

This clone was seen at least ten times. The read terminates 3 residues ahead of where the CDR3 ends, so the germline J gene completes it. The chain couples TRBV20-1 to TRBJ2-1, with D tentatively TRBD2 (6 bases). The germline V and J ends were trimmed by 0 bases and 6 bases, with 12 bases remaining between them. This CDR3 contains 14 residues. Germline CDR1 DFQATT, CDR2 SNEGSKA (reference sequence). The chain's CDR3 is CSARDWRGRNEQFF. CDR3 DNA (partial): TGCAGTGCTAGAGATTGGAGGGGCCGCAATGAG.

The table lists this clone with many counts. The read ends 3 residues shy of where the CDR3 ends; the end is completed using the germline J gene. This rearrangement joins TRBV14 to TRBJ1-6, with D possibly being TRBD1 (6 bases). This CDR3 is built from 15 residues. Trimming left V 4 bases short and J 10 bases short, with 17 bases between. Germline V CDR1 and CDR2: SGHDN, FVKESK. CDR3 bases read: TGTGCCAGCAGCCGTTACCCCAGGGGTTTGTCACCC. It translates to CASSRYPRGLSP. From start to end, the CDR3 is CASSRYPRGLSPLHF.

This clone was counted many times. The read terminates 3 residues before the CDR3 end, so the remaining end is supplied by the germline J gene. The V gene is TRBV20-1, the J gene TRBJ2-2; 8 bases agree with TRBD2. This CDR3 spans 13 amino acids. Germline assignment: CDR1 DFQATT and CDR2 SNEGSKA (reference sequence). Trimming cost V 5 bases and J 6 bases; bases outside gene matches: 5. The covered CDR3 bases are TGCAGTGCTTTACTAGCGGCTTCCGGGGAG. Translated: CSALLAASGE. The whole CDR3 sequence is CSALLAASGELFF.

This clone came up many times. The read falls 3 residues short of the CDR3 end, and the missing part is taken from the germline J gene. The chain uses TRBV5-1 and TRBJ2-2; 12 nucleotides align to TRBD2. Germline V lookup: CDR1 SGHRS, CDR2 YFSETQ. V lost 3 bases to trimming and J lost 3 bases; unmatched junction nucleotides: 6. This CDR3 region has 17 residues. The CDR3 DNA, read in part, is TGCGCCAGCAGCTCGGGACTAGCGGGCTTAGACACCGGGGAG. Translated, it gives CASSSGLAGLDTGE. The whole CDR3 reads CASSSGLAGLDTGELFF.

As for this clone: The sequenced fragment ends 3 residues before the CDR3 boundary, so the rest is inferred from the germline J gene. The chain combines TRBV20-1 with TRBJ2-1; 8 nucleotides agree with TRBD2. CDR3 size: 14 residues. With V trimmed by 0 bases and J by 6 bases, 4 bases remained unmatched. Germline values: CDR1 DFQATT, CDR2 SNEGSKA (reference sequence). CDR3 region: CSARENGRGNEQFF. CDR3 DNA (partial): TGCAGTGCTAGAGAGAACGGGAGGGGCAATGAG.

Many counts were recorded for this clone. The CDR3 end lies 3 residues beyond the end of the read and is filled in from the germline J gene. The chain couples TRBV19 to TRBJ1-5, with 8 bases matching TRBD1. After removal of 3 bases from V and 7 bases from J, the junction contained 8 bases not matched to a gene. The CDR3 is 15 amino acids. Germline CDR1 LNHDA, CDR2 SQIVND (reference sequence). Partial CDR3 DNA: TGTGCCAGTAGTATGTTGGGACAGGCTGGACAGCCC. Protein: CASSMLGQAGQP. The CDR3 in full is CASSMLGQAGQPQHF.

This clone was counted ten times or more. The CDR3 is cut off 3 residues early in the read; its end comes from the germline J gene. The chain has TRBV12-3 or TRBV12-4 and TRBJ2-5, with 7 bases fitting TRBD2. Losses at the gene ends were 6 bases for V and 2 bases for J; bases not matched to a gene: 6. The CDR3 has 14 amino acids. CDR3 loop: CASSRGEEQETQYF. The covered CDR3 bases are TGTGCCAGCAGCCGGGGGGAGGAACAAGAGACC.

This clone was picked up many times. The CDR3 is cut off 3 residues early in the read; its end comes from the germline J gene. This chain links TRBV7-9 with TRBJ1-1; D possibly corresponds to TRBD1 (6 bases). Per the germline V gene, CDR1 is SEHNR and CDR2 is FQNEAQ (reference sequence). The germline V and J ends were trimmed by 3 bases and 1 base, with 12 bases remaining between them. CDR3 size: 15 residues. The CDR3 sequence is CASSFRDTKNTEAFF. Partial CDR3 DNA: TGTGCCAGCAGCTTCCGGGACACTAAGAACACTGAA.

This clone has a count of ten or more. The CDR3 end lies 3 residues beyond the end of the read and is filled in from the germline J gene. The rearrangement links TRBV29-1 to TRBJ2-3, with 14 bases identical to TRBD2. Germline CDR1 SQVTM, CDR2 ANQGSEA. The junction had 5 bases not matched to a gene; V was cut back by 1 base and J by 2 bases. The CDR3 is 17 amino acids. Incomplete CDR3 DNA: TGCAGCGTTGAAGCGCGGACTAGCGGGAGGACCACAGATACG. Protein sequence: CSVEARTSGRTTDT. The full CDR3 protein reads CSVEARTSGRTTDTQYF.

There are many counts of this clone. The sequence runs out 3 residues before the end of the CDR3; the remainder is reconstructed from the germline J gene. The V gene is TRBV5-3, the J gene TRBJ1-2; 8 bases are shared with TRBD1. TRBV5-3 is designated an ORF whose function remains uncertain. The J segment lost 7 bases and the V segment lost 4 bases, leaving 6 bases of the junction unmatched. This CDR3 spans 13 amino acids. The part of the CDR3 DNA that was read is TGTGCCAGAAGCGATGGACAGGGTGTTGGC. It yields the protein CARSDGQGVG. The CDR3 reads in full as CARSDGQGVGYTF.